This section outlines one T cell receptor (beta chain) sequence together with its context. The data belong to a study of memory CD4+ T cells and cytomegalovirus serostatus. Study-wide context: Of the healthy Belgian adults, fewer than 10 were CMV seropositive and 24 seronegative.

In the original processing: Out-of-frame sequences were removed, leaving roughly 2.1 million distinct TCRbeta sequences. Assay used: immunoSEQ multiplex PCR; TCRdb lists only in-frame clones, some missing. V and J calls and clone size are copied from that table; D and trimming were computed from the DNA. The data contain about 25,000 clones, about 81% of them singletons. Single viable CD3+CD4+CD8-CD45RO+ cells were sorted as the memory CD4+ T cells. Serostatus was set by detecting CMV pp150, pp28, p38, p52 IgG. This TCR derives from an adult in good health and CMV-seronegative. The sample consisted of memory CD4+ T cells from blood.

The CDR3 DNA is TGTGCCAGCAGCGCTGGTGCGTTGGGAGCTAGCACAGATACGCAGTATTTT. Its protein product is CASSAGALGASTDTQYF. This chain uses TRBV9 with TRBJ2-3; possibly TRBD2 for D (5 bases). Germline V gene lookup returns CDR1 SGDLS and CDR2 YYNGEE. The CDR3 is 17 amino acids. The germline V and J ends were trimmed by 3 bases and 0 bases, with 17 bases remaining between them.